The rows below give T cell receptor beta chains drawn from one sample of a study of blood T cell repertoires in COVID-19. Using immunoSEQ multiplex PCR, the repertoire was profiled, and TCRdb retains in-frame clones only, with some absent. Here the sample spans approximately 200,000 clones, around nine tenths being singletons. Material: peripheral blood. These TCRs come from a man aged 55 to 70 who had recovered from COVID-19. The conserved cysteine and the conserved F or W are not part of the CDR3 here. A D gene is named only where the DNA matches it firmly.

j_gene | d_gene | v_gene | CDR3aa
TRBJ1-2 | TRBD1 | TRBV7-9 | ASSLDGTGGAYGYT
TRBJ2-7 | TRBD1 | TRBV10-3 | AISRTGKLRAQY
TRBJ1-4 | - | TRBV5-5 | ASSPERGHIKLF
TRBJ1-5 | - | TRBV30 | AWSVGGDNQPQH
TRBJ2-5 | TRBD2 | TRBV9 | ASSVRAGALQETQY
TRBJ2-7 | - | TRBV28 | ASSLSRDFSYEQY
TRBJ2-1 | TRBD2 | TRBV18 | ASSLGLAGQSYNEQF
TRBJ2-3 | TRBD2 | TRBV9 | ASSPWTSVSDTQY
TRBJ2-5 | TRBD1 | TRBV15 | ATSLDRGRETQY
TRBJ2-1 | - | TRBV24-1 | ATSVNDNEQF
TRBJ2-1 | TRBD2 | TRBV19 | ASSIRGGGGANEQF
TRBJ2-3 | TRBD2 | TRBV5-1 | ASSPLADRTDTQY
TRBJ2-7 | TRBD1 | TRBV29-1 | SGVPGQGSYEQY
TRBJ1-2 | TRBD1 | TRBV7-2 | ASSAGGALYGYT
TRBJ2-5 | TRBD1 | TRBV24-1 | ATSSAGQGQETQY
TRBJ1-6 | - | TRBV30 | AWSVLGQNSPLH
TRBJ1-1 | - | TRBV11-1 | ATKIGVANTEAF